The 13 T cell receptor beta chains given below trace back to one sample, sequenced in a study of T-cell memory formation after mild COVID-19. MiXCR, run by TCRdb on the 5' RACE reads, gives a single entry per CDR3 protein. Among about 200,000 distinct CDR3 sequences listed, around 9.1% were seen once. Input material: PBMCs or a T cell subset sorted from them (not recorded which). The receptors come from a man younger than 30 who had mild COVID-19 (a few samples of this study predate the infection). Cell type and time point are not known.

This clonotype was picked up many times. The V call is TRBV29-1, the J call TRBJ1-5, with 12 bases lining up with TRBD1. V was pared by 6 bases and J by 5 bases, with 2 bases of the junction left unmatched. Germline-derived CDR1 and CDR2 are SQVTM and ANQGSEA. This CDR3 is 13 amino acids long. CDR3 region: CSVGTGGHQPQHF. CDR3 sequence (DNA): TGCAGCGTCGGGACAGGGGGCCATCAGCCCCAGCATTTT.

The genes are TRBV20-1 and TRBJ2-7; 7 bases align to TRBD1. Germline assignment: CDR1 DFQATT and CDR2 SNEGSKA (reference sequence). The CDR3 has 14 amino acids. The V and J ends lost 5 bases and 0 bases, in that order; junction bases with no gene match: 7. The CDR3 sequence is CSAQDRRSSYEQYF. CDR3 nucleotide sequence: TGCAGTGCTCAGGACAGGCGAAGCTCCTACGAGCAGTACTTC.

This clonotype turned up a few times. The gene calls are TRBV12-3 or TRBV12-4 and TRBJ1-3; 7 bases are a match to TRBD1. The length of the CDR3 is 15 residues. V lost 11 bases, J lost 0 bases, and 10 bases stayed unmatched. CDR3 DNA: TGTGCCGGTAGAACGGGACAGATCTCTGGAAACACCATATATTTT. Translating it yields CAGRTGQISGNTIYF.

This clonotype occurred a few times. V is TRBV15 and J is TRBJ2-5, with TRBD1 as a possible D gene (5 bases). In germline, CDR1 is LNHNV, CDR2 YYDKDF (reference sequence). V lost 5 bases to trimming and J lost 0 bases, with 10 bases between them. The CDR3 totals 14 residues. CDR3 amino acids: CATSPRQYQETQYF. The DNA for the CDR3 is TGTGCCACCAGCCCCCGACAGTACCAAGAGACCCAGTACTTC.

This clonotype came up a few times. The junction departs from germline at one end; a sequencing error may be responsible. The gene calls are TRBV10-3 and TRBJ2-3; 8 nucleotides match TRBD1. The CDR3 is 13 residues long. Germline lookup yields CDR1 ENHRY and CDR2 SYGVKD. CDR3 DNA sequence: TGTGCCATCACTGAGACAGGGGTCGATACGCAGTATTTT. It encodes CAITETGVDTQYF.

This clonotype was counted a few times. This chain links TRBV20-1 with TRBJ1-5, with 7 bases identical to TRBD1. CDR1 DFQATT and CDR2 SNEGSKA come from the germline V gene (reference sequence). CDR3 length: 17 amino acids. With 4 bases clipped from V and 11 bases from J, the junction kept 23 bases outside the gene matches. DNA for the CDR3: TGCAGTGCTACCGGGACAGTCTCCGGGGCAGTATCAGGGACCCAGCATTTT. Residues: CSATGTVSGAVSGTQHF.

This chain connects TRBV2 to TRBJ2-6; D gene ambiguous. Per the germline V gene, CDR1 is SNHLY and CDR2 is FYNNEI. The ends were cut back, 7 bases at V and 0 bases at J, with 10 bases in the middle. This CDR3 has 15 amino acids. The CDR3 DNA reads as TGTGCCAGCAAGGACGGTTCCTCTGGGGCCAACGTCCTGACTTTC. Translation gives CASKDGSSGANVLTF.

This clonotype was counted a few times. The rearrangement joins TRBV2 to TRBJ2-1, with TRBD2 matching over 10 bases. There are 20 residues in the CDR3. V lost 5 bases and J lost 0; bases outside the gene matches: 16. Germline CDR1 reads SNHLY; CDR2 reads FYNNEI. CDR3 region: CASSPELLAGALSSYNEQFF. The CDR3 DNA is TGTGCCAGCAGTCCTGAACTGCTAGCGGGGGCCCTGAGCTCCTACAATGAGCAGTTCTTC.

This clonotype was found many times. The CDR3 nucleotides read TGTGCAACTTCGGTGGACAACTATGGCTACACCTTC. Translating gives CATSVDNYGYTF. This chain joins TRBV24-1 and TRBJ1-2; unclear D gene. The length of the CDR3 is 12 residues. Germline V gene sequence: CDR1 KGHDR, CDR2 SFDVKD.

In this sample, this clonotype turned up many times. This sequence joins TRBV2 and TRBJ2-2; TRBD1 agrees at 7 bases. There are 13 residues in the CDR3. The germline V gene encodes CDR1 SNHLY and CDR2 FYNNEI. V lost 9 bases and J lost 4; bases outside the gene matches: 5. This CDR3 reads CARRTGLTGELFF. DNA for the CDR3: TGTGCCAGACGGACAGGCCTCACCGGGGAGCTGTTTTTT.

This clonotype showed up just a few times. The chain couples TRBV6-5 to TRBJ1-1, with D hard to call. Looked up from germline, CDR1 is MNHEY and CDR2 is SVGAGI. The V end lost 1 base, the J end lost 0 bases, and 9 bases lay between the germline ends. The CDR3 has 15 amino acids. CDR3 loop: CASSYWSILNTEAFF. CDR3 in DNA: TGTGCCAGCAGTTACTGGTCGATCTTGAACACTGAAGCTTTCTTT.

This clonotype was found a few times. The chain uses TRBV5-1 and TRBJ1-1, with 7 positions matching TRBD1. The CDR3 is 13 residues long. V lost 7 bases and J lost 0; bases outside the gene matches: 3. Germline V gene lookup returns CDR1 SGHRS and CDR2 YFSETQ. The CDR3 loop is CASSDRLNTEAFF. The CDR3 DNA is TGCGCCAGCTCGGACAGGCTGAACACTGAAGCTTTCTTT.

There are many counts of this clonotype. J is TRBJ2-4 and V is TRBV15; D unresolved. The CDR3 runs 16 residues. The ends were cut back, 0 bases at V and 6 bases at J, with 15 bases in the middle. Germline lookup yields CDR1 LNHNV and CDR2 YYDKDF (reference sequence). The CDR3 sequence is CATSREYGGGVNIQYF. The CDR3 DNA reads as TGTGCCACCAGCAGAGAGTACGGTGGTGGAGTAAACATTCAGTACTTC.